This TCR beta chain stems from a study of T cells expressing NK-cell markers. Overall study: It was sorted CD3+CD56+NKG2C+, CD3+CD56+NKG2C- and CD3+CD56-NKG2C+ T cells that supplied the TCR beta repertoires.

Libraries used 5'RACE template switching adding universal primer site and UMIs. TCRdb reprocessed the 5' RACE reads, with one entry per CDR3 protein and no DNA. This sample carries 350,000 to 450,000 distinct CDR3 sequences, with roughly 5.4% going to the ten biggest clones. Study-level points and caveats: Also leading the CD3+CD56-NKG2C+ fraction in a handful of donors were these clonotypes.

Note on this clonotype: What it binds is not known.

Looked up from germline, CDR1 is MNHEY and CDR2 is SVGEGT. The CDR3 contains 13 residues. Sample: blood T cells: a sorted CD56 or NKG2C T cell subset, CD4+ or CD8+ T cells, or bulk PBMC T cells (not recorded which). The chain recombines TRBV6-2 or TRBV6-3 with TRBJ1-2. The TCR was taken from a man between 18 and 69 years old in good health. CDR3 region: CASSYSGNYGYTF.